Sequencing of this T cell receptor (beta chain) was carried out in a study of neurological immune-mediated disorders (dated by TCRdb to about 2019). General notes on the study: Peripheral blood TCR-beta repertoires from patients with HTLV-I-associated myelopathy (HAM/TSP), patients with multiple sclerosis, and healthy controls were compared in the study using UMI-based sequencing. Alongside PBMC samples, the set of more than 85 TCR-beta libraries contained longitudinal samples, technical triplicates, and paired CD4+ and CD8+ T-cell subsets that had been sorted. The cohort included approximately 68 subjects: some 15 with HAM/TSP, about 34 with multiple sclerosis, and 20 or so healthy controls.

V and J lose 2 bases and 4 bases, and a span of 14 bases separates them. CDR3 length: 15 amino acids, cysteine to phenylalanine. The entry retains the CDR3 DNA only, 45 bases that are in frame from base 1. In this sample, this clonotype turned up many times. Its antigen remains undetermined. No base qualities exist here, and no much larger clone lies one base off it. cDNA synthesis used template-switch 5'RACE with a primer carrying a 10-nucleotide random unique molecular identifier tagging each TCR transcript. Each sequencing run produced over 180 million TCR-beta sequences covering 15-18 subjects. The RNeasy kit was used for extraction of total RNA. The KAPA Real-time Library Amplification kit was used to amplify TCR-beta VDJ regions with primers for the TCR constant region and the 5'RACE anchor. A first PCR added sample indexes and Illumina adaptors, after which a second PCR increased the library yield. The roughly 650 bp TCR product was size-selected on a 2% E-gel SizeSelection system after Ampure bead purification. Library quality was checked on a Bioanalyzer, concentration was measured with Qubit, and libraries were quantified with the Kapa Library Quantification kit before pooling. Paired-end 2 x 150 bp sequencing of the libraries was performed on an Illumina HiSeq 2500. To increase sequence diversity, about 25-30% phiX was spiked into each library pool. The source study handled its data this way. The UMI-based MiGEC pipeline processed quality-filtered reads and removed over 75% of raw TCR sequences during error correction. IMGT germline references were used for alignment of VDJ genes, and clonotypes were defined by a unique CDR3 amino acid sequence together with V-J genes. Clonal expansion, Shannon diversity, and CDR3 relatedness (CalcPairwiseDistances, ClusterSamples) were evaluated with VDJtools, and phylogenetic trees were built with CLCbio workbench. A clone was classed as expanded if it had 8 or more unique UMIs, a cutoff based on coefficient-of-variation modelling across technical triplicates. TCRdb cleaned the public reads at Q25 with fastp, built clones with MiXCR and kept in-frame beta chains. Rows are combined by CDR3 protein, so each entry shows the most common genes and DNA. In this record, the V and J calls reflect TCRdb's handling and not the investigators' own analysis. This sample is represented by more than 50,000 distinct CDR3 sequences; about an eighth of them were singletons. Of the sample, approximately 2% is held by the ten largest clones.

Paper-wide results and their limitations: No identical CDR3 amino acid sequences were shared among expanded clones across subjects, suggesting private TCR-beta repertoires in all groups. The highest TCR clonal expansion was observed in HAM/TSP patients, whereas the lowest was observed in MS patients, even when compared with healthy controls.

The healthy controls were volunteers from blood banks in Maryland, USA. For the unsorted PBMC libraries, 2 million PBMCs were stored in RNAlater at -80 degrees C until RNA extraction and were used to generate the libraries. Peripheral blood underwent Ficoll-Hypaque density gradient centrifugation to isolate PBMCs, which were then cryopreserved in liquid nitrogen. Sequencing was carried out using PBMCs. The chain joins TRBV12-3 or TRBV12-4 to TRBJ1-2; a weak D assignment points to TRBD1 (6 bases agree). This clonotype was sampled from a man between 60 and 75 years old in good health. The nucleotide sequence is TGTGCCAGCAGTTTATCGGCGGGGGCTAGCTATGGCTACACCTTC. The resulting protein is CASSLSAGASYGYTF.